These T cell receptor beta chains were read from a single sample in a study of shared T cell receptors in the human thymus. Here immunoSEQ multiplex PCR was the method, and the copy in TCRdb shows in-frame clones only, minus some. The sample contains 720,000 or so clones, 70% to 90% of which appear only once. A further study also used this sample, focusing on human thymus T cells.

The sequencing input was thymocytes. The receptor set was obtained from a girl under three years old with a congenital heart defect. Both conserved end residues are trimmed from each CDR3. The order of the fields is J gene, V gene, CDR3 protein.

>TRBJ1-1|TRBV5-1
ASSPGTGTFGAPEANTEAF
>TRBJ2-7|TRBV23-1
ASPDRVRVASSYEQY
>TRBJ1-1|TRBV5-6
ASSFPGQGDPEAF
>TRBJ1-2|TRBV15
ATSRGQKGWGVGGYT
>TRBJ2-5|TRBV5-1
ASSLGDFQETQY
>TRBJ1-1|TRBV6-6
ASSYGRTDLTEAF
>TRBJ1-2|TRBV6-1
ASSVGLGGYT
>TRBJ1-2|TRBV7-9
ASSLTWRGYGPGYT
>TRBJ2-1|TRBV28
ASIPGESNEQF
>TRBJ1-2|TRBV14
ASSHPGQGNYGYT
>TRBJ2-1|TRBV7-3
ASSLCGPGGALGNEQF
>TRBJ1-6|TRBV10-1
ASSPAGPGGLYNSPLH
>TRBJ2-3|TRBV7-9
ASSSLTGESTDTQY
>TRBJ1-6|TRBV7-2
ASSLTPKGPHNSPLH
>TRBJ1-4|TRBV28
ASSPYHGGTNEKLF
>TRBJ2-5|TRBV4-3
ASSQEPDLAPRAWETQY
>TRBJ2-2|TRBV29-1
SGLRGHTGELF
>TRBJ1-2|TRBV4-3
ASSDRDKVFVSGYT
>TRBJ2-1|TRBV7-3
ASSPQGPNYNEQF
>TRBJ1-1|TRBV7-9
ASSFARAEAF
>TRBJ1-1|TRBV5-8
ASSLERDRERNTEAF
>TRBJ1-2|TRBV9
ASSGTHGYT
>TRBJ2-7|TRBV18
ASSPGLGHFYEQY
>TRBJ2-1|TRBV5-6
ASCESRINEQF
>TRBJ1-5|TRBV6-1
ASSEARVGQRPGSPQH
>TRBJ2-1|TRBV11-1
ASSPRQPSSYNEQF
>TRBJ2-7|TRBV27
ASSQTRDNYEQY
>TRBJ2-5|TRBV21-1
ASSFRYQETQY
>TRBJ2-6|TRBV9
ASSVAGPVAGANVLT
>TRBJ2-1|TRBV4-3
ASSRGGREQF
>TRBJ2-4|TRBV5-5
ASSLDLAKNIQY
>TRBJ2-5|TRBV7-8
ASSYSGGGVQETQY